This TCR beta chain is from a study of cytomegalovirus exposure and HLA in healthy donors. It was with 60 Vbeta and 13 Jbeta primers that the PCR ran. Here immunoSEQ multiplex PCR was the method, and the copy in TCRdb shows in-frame clones only, minus some. With about 55,000 clones in the sample, the ten largest clones hold about 9.2%. Germline CDR1 GTSNPN, CDR2 SVGIG (reference sequence). CDR3 size: 15 residues. Turning to this clone: The junction departs from the called germline gene at one end, perhaps through a read error.

This clonotype was obtained from a man in his forties or fifties in good health and CMV-seropositive. Material: PBMCs. The chain carries TRBV30 and TRBJ1-6, with a tentative D call TRBD1 (6 bases). This chain's CDR3 is CAGRSQGVDNSPLHF. CDR3 in DNA: TGTGCCGGGAGGTCACAGGGAGTGGATAATTCACCCCTCCACTTT. Using reference TRBV30 and TRBJ1-6 for the parts outside the CDR3, the full variable domain is SQTIHQWPATLVQPVGSPLSLECTVEGTSNPNLYWYRQAAGRGLQLLFYSVGIGQISSEVPQNLSASRPQDRQFILSSKKLLLSDSGFYLCAGRSQGVDNSPLHFGNGTRLTVT.